The clone carrying this TCR beta chain was seen many times. The data belong to a study of response to subunit inactivated influenza vaccine. There are 15 residues in the CDR3. Trimming cost V 0 bases and J 4 bases; bases outside gene matches: 6. Germline V CDR1 and CDR2: SGHTA, FQGNSA. TCRdb re-called the RT-PCR reads with MiXCR, one entry per CDR3 protein. The table lists hundreds of thousands of distinct CDR3 sequences, less than 8% of them singletons, with approximately 12% in the top ten. The source of this sequence is a man aged 45 to 70 who received an inactivated influenza vaccine. The chain links TRBV7-2 to TRBJ2-7; TRBD1 aligns across 7 bases. Sequenced here: PBMCs from blood, sampled 23 to 25 months after vaccination. The CDR3 here is CASSLAQGIAYEQYF. The CDR3 bases are TGTGCCAGCAGCTTAGCACAGGGGATCGCGTACGAGCAGTACTTC.